What follows describes a single TCR beta chain. What it binds is not known. The data originate from a study of blood T cells in healthy people across ages. This CDR3 contains 17 residues. Germline V gene sequence: CDR1 MNHEY, CDR2 SVGAGI. J was trimmed by 2 bases and V by 1 base; bases with no gene match: 6. Whole-study results and caveats: Estimates based on one million T cells were treated as lower bounds.

A J-beta primer mix and a sample-barcoded 5' primer were used in a second PCR of roughly 7 to 12 cycles. With 12 random nucleotides, a template-switch adaptor tagged each individual cDNA molecule. TCRdb fed the 5' RACE reads into MiXCR, producing one record per CDR3 protein. The data hold 1.5 million to 2 million distinct CDR3 sequences, with around half observed a single time. This TCR derives from a middle-aged woman in good health. The rearrangement joins TRBV6-5 to TRBJ2-1; TRBD2 aligns across 9 bases. What was sequenced was blood. The CDR3 nucleotides are TGTGCCAGCAGTTACTTGGTTAGCGGGGGTACCTACAATGAGCAGTTCTTC. It codes for CASSYLVSGGTYNEQFF.